This TCR beta chain was documented in a study of neurological immune-mediated disorders. This clonotype occurred many times. Its target is unknown. The study's findings and limits: HTLV-1-associated myelopathy showed the most TCR clonal expansion; multiple sclerosis the least, below healthy controls.

Synthesis of cDNA used 5'RACE (with 10-nucleotide random UMIs). The output of every sequencing run exceeded 190 million TCR-beta sequences, derived from 15-18 subjects. Each CDR3 protein gets one entry after TCRdb re-called the 5' RACE reads with MiXCR. The sample shows tens of thousands of distinct CDR3 sequences, nearly 25% of them seen only once. Time point in this sample: technical triplicate 2. Unsorted libraries were generated from 2 million PBMCs. These cells had been stored in RNAlater at -80 C. Sequenced input: PBMCs. The sequence derives from a man aged 60 to 69 with HTLV-1-associated myelopathy (HAM/TSP).

In DNA, the CDR3 is TGCAGTGCTAGTTACGAGTATAGCAATCAGCCCCAGCATTTT. It is translated as CSASYEYSNQPQHF. The rearrangement links TRBV20-1 to TRBJ1-5; D unresolved. V was clipped by 3 bases and J by 0 bases, with 9 bases between them. Germline V gene lookup returns CDR1 DFQATT and CDR2 SNEGSKA (reference sequence). The CDR3 contains 14 residues.